The 24 T cell receptor beta chains in this list originate from one sample, sequenced in a study of control samples from healthy donors and cancer patients. The data were produced by immunoSEQ multiplex PCR, yet TCRdb's version contains in-frame clones alone and is incomplete. This table has some 150,000 clones, roughly 94% appearing once. The sample taken for sequencing was blood. The receptors come from a man between 35 and 55 years old in good health.

V gene TRBV5-8 combines with J gene TRBJ2-7, with TRBD1 as a possible D gene (5 bases). The germline V and J ends were trimmed by 4 bases and 2 bases, with 10 bases remaining between them. CDR1 and CDR2 (germline): SGHTS, YDEGEE. This CDR3 spans 13 amino acids. The CDR3 loop reads CASSLTAAYEQYF. The CDR3 DNA reads as TGTGCCAGCAGCCTGACAGCAGCCTACGAGCAGTACTTC.

This chain connects TRBV10-3 to TRBJ2-5; D tentatively fits TRBD1 or TRBD2 (5 bases each). Germline values: CDR1 ENHRY, CDR2 SYGVKD. The CDR3 is 13 residues long. V was cut by 8 bases and J by 5 bases, with 15 bases left in between. The CDR3 nucleotides are TGTGCCATCGCCAGGGAGCCGGGGGAGACCCAGTACTTC. This sequence encodes CAIAREPGETQYF.

V gene TRBV18 combines with J gene TRBJ2-1, with D perhaps TRBD2 (5 bases). This CDR3 region has 13 residues. V dropped 0 bases and J dropped 8 bases, with 8 bases sitting between them. In germline, CDR1 is KGHSH, CDR2 LQKENI. The CDR3 region has the DNA TGTGCCAGCTCACCACCTTACGGGGATGAGCAGTTCTTC. Its protein is CASSPPYGDEQFF. Full variable domain (outside the CDR3, taken from reference TRBV18 and TRBJ2-1): NAGVMQNPRHLVRRRGQEARLRCSPMKGHSHVYWYRQLPEEGLKFMVYLQKENIIDESGMPKERFSAEFPKEGPSILRIQQVVRGDSAAYFCASSPPYGDEQFFGPGTRLTVL.

The V gene is TRBV15, the J gene TRBJ2-7; 7 bases map to TRBD1. The length of the CDR3 is 15 residues. Germline values: CDR1 LNHNV, CDR2 YYDKDF (reference sequence). V gave up 3 bases and J gave up 2 bases; unmatched junction bases: 7. CDR3 loop: CATSRSQGTPYEQYF. For the CDR3, the DNA is TGTGCCACCAGCAGGTCACAGGGGACCCCCTACGAGCAGTACTTC.

CDR3 in amino acids: CASTRDRNTEAFF. The CDR3 DNA follows: TGTGCCAGCACCCGGGACAGGAACACTGAAGCTTTCTTT. The chain employs TRBV2 and TRBJ1-1, with 7 nucleotides matching TRBD1. The V gene's germline CDR1 is SNHLY and CDR2 FYNNEI. The CDR3 contains 13 residues. J was trimmed by 1 base and V by 7 bases; bases with no gene match: 3.

The V and J genes are TRBV19 and TRBJ2-1, with a weak D call TRBD1 (6 bases). V was trimmed by 6 bases and J by 0 bases, leaving 15 bases between them. CDR1 and CDR2 from the germline V gene are LNHDA and SQIVND (reference sequence). The CDR3 totals 16 residues. The DNA for the CDR3 is TGTGCCAGTAGGGGGGCCAGTCCCGACTCCTACAATGAGCAGTTCTTC. This translates into CASRGASPDSYNEQFF.

CDR3 coding DNA: TGTGCCAGCAGCCCGGACCGGACAGGCAACACTGAAGCTTTCTTT. It yields the protein CASSPDRTGNTEAFF. This chain uses TRBV5-6 with TRBJ1-1; 7 bases are shared with TRBD1. After removal of 4 bases from V and 2 bases from J, the junction contained 8 bases not matched to a gene. Germline loops: CDR1 SGHDT, CDR2 YYEEEE. The CDR3 totals 15 residues.

The chain uses TRBV5-1 and TRBJ2-5, with 10 bases aligning to TRBD1. The V gene's germline CDR1 is SGHRS and CDR2 YFSETQ. V gave up 4 bases and J gave up 4 bases; unmatched junction bases: 10. This CDR3 contains 16 residues. The DNA for the CDR3 is TGCGCCAGCAGCCTACGAGGACAGGGGGGGACAGAGACCCAGTACTTC. Its protein is CASSLRGQGGTETQYF. Full variable domain (rest looked up from reference TRBV5-1 and TRBJ2-5): KAGVTQTPRYLIKTRGQQVTLSCSPISGHRSVSWYQQTPGQGLQFLFEYFSETQRNKGNFPGRFSGRQFSNSRSEMNVSTLELGDSALYLCASSLRGQGGTETQYFGPGTRLLVL.

The CDR3 is CASSETRQGARGYTF. The CDR3 nucleotides are TGTGCCAGCAGTGAAACTAGACAGGGGGCTAGAGGCTACACCTTC. The chain uses TRBV2 and TRBJ1-2; 10 nucleotides line up with TRBD1. With 2 bases clipped from V and 8 bases from J, the junction kept 8 bases outside the gene matches. CDR3 length equals 15 residues. Germline CDR1 is SNHLY and CDR2 is FYNNEI.

This clone has a single count. The chain is built from TRBV5-8 and TRBJ1-2; 7 bases line up with TRBD1. After removal of 0 bases from V and 7 bases from J, the junction contained 3 bases not matched to a gene. The CDR3 totals 13 residues. Germline V gene data show CDR1 as SGHTS and CDR2 as YDEGEE. The CDR3 region is CASSLGQGSGYTF. CDR3 sequence (DNA): TGTGCCAGCAGCTTGGGACAGGGATCTGGCTACACCTTC.

The chain joins TRBV4-3 to TRBJ2-7, with D possibly TRBD1 on 6 matching bases. V was clipped by 0 bases and J by 5 bases, with 11 bases between them. The CDR3 contains 14 residues. The germline V gene has CDR1 LGHNA and CDR2 YSLEER. The CDR3 DNA follows: TGCGCCAGCAGCCAAGAAAGGGCAGGGGACGAGCAGTACTTC. It is translated as CASSQERAGDEQYF.

The genes are TRBV11-1 and TRBJ1-1; D is unclear. Germline V CDR1 and CDR2: SGHAT, FQDESV (reference sequence). V was cut by 0 bases and J by 0 bases, with 5 bases left in between. The CDR3 is made up of 14 amino acids. The CDR3 here is CASSLAHLNTEAFF. The CDR3 region has the DNA TGTGCCAGCAGCTTAGCCCACTTGAACACTGAAGCTTTCTTT.

This clone was seen more than once but under ten times. The chain uses TRBV20-1 and TRBJ1-2; D is uncertain. This CDR3 region has 11 residues. Germline V gene data show CDR1 as DFQATT and CDR2 as SNEGSKA (reference sequence). V was cut by 7 bases and J by 5 bases, with 11 bases left in between. The CDR3 protein is CSVSSPYGYTF. CDR3 nucleotides: TGCAGTGTGTCCAGCCCGTATGGCTACACCTTC.

This chain uses TRBV5-1 with TRBJ1-1; D is uncertain. The CDR3 length is 13 residues. Trimming stripped 3 bases from V and 4 bases from J, with 10 bases between. CDR1 is SGHRS, CDR2 YFSETQ, per germline. The CDR3 DNA is TGCGCCAGCAGCTCCCGAGGATCCACTGAAGCTTTCTTT. Translated, it gives CASSSRGSTEAFF.

The J gene is TRBJ2-5, the V gene TRBV28; D is possibly TRBD2 (5 bases). The CDR3 covers 16 residues. Germline V lookup: CDR1 MDHEN, CDR2 SYDVKM. V lost 2 bases and J lost 1, with 14 bases in between. The CDR3 protein is CASSLGPAETQETQYF. CDR3 bases: TGTGCCAGCAGTTTAGGTCCAGCGGAGACCCAAGAGACCCAGTACTTC.

The V call is TRBV30, the J call TRBJ1-6, with D unclear. From germline, CDR1 is GTSNPN and CDR2 SVGIG (reference sequence). The V end lost 0 bases, the J end lost 9 bases, and 15 bases lay between the germline ends. The CDR3 covers 15 residues. CDR3 amino acids: CAWSVGNGDRSPLHF. CDR3 nucleotides: TGTGCCTGGAGTGTAGGGAACGGGGATCGTTCACCCCTCCACTTT.

This clone has a handful of counts. This chain joins TRBV5-3 and TRBJ1-5; unclear D gene. TRBV5-3 is marked as an open reading frame, function uncertain. The length of the CDR3 is 13 residues. With 7 bases removed from V and 0 bases from J, the gap between germline ends came to 8 bases. The CDR3 nucleotides read TGTGCCAGAGCACGGGATAGCAATCAGCCCCAGCATTTT. It is translated as CARARDSNQPQHF.

The chain joins TRBV4-2 to TRBJ2-2; D unresolved. The ends were cut back, 1 base at V and 5 bases at J, with 8 bases in the middle. The CDR3 spans 14 residues. Germline CDR1 and CDR2: LGHNA and YNFKEQ. The CDR3 bases are TGTGCCAGCAGCCAAGGGTCCTCTACCGGGGAGCTGTTTTTT. As protein: CASSQGSSTGELFF.

The chain uses TRBV5-4 and TRBJ1-4; D unresolved. The CDR3 contains 12 residues. V gave up 4 bases and J gave up 7 bases, with 8 bases separating them. CDR1 and CDR2 from the germline V gene are SGHNT and YYREEE (reference sequence). The CDR3 region has the DNA TGTGCCAGCAGCGTCAAACCTGAAAAACTGTTTTTT. It translates to CASSVKPEKLFF.

The gene calls are TRBV4-3 and TRBJ1-1, with unresolved D. Germline CDR1 LGHNA, CDR2 YSLEER. The V end was cut by 4 bases, the J end by 0 bases, with 6 bases between. CDR3 length equals 13 residues. CDR3 region: CASSPKVNTEAFF. CDR3 coding DNA: TGCGCCAGCAGCCCGAAGGTGAACACTGAAGCTTTCTTT.

The chain uses TRBV6-5 and TRBJ1-2, with a possible D match to TRBD1 (6 bases). The ends were cut back, 0 bases at V and 8 bases at J, with 13 bases in the middle. CDR3 length equals 14 residues. The germline V gene has CDR1 MNHEY and CDR2 SVGAGI. The CDR3 nucleotides are TGTGCCAGCAGTTACTCGTACAGGGCGGAAGGCTACACCTTC. Protein: CASSYSYRAEGYTF.

This clone was found once. The chain couples TRBV6-5 to TRBJ1-3; D is ambiguous. V was clipped by 4 bases and J by 4 bases, with 5 bases between them. Germline CDR1 reads MNHEY; CDR2 reads SVGAGI. CDR3 length equals 12 residues. CDR3 sequence (DNA): TGTGCCAGCAGTTCTCCGGGAAACACCATATATTTT. Residues: CASSSPGNTIYF.

The V and J genes are TRBV24-1 and TRBJ1-2; D uncertain. Germline CDR1 is KGHDR and CDR2 is SFDVKD. V was trimmed by 6 bases and J by 3 bases, leaving 4 bases between them. The CDR3 spans 11 residues. CDR3 sequence (DNA): TGTGCCACCAGTTCCGACTATGGCTACACCTTC. This translates into CATSSDYGYTF.

The V and J genes are TRBV6-2 or TRBV6-3 and TRBJ1-1, with unresolved D. Between the trimmed V and J ends, which lost 4 bases and 0 bases, there was a span of 9 bases. CDR1 and CDR2 from the germline V gene are MNHEY and SVGEGT. This CDR3 spans 14 amino acids. CDR3: CASSSVSVNTEAFF. In DNA form, the CDR3 reads TGTGCCAGCAGTTCAGTTTCGGTGAACACTGAAGCTTTCTTT.